This T cell receptor (beta chain) was identified during a study of siplizumab effects on memory and regulatory T cells. A word on this clone: Its antigen remains unidentified.

Study-wide points: Proliferating Tregs' suppressive function in siplizumab cultures went unconfirmed.

The CDR3 covers 15 residues. Germline CDR1 reads SNHLY; CDR2 reads FYNNEI. J was trimmed by 0 bases and V by 9 bases; bases with no gene match: 7. Only in-frame clones appear in the TCRdb table, and some are missing; sequencing was by immunoSEQ multiplex PCR. The data hold tens of thousands of clones, with 80% to 90% observed a single time. The sample comprised Tregs sorted from blood. This clonotype was sampled from a human donor in good health. The chain combines TRBV2 with TRBJ2-2; 7 nucleotides line up with TRBD1. CDR3 region: CASEGQSANTGELFF. The DNA of the CDR3 is TGTGCCAGTGAGGGACAGAGCGCGAACACCGGGGAGCTGTTTTTT.